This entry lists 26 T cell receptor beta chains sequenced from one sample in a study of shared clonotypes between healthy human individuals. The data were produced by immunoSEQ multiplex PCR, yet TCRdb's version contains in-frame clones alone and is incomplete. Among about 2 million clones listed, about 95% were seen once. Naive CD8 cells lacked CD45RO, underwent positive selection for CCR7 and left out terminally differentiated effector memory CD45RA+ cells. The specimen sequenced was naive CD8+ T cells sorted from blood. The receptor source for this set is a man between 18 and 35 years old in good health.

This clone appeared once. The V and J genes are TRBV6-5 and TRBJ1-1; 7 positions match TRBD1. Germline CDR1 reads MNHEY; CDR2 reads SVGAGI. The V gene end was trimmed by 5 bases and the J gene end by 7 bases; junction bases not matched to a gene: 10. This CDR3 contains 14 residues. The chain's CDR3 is CASSDGQVGYEAFF. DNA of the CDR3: TGTGCCAGCAGTGACGGACAGGTGGGATATGAAGCTTTCTTT.

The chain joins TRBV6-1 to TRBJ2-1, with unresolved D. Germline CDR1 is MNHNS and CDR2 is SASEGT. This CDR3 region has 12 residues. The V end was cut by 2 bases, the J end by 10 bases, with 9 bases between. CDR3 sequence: CASSELREEQFF. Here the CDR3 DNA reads TGTGCCAGCAGTGAATTACGTGAAGAGCAGTTCTTC.

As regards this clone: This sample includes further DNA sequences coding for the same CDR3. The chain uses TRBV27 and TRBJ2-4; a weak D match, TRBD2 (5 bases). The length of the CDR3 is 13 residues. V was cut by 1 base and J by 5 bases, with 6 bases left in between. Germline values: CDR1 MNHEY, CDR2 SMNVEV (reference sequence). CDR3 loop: CASSLLGENIQYF. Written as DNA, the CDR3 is TGTGCCAGCAGTTTATTGGGAGAAAACATTCAGTACTTC.

CDR3 nucleotides: TGTGCCAGCAGCCCAAGTTGGACAGGAGGGGGGACTGAAGCTTTCTTT. It is translated as CASSPSWTGGGTEAFF. The rearrangement uses TRBV11-2 and TRBJ1-1; 7 positions agree with TRBD1. From germline, CDR1 is SGHAT and CDR2 FQNNGV. The CDR3 extends over 16 amino acids. The junction had 14 bases not matched to a gene; V was cut back by 5 bases and J by 5 bases. Using reference TRBV11-2 and TRBJ1-1 for the parts outside the CDR3, the full variable domain is EAGVAQSPRYKIIEKRQSVAFWCNPISGHATLYWYQQILGQGPKLLIQFQNNGVVDDSQLPKDRFSAERLKGVDSTLKIQPAKLEDSAVYLCASSPSWTGGGTEAFFGQGTRLTVV.

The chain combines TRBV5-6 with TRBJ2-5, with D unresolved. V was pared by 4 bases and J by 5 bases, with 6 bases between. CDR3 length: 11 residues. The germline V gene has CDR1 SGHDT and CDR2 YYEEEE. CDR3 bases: TGTGCCAGCAGCCGACACGAGACCCAGTACTTC. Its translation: CASSRHETQYF.

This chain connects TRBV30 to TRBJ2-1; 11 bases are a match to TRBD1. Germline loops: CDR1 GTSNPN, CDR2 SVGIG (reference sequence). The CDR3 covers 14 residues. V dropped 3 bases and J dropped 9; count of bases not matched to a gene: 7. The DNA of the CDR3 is TGTGCCTGGAGCGCGGGACAGGGGGTTGGTGAGCAGTTCTTC. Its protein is CAWSAGQGVGEQFF. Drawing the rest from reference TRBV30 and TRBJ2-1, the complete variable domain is SQTIHQWPATLVQPVGSPLSLECTVEGTSNPNLYWYRQAAGRGLQLLFYSVGIGQISSEVPQNLSASRPQDRQFILSSKKLLLSDSGFYLCAWSAGQGVGEQFFGPGTRLTVL.

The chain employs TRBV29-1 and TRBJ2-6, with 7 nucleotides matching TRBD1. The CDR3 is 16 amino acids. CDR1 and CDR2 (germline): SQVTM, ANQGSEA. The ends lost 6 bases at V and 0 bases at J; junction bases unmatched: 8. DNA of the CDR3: TGCAGCGTAGCCGGGACAGAGACCTCTGGGGCCAACGTCCTGACTTTC. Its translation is CSVAGTETSGANVLTF. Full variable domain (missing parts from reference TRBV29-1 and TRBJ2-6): SAVISQKPSRDICQRGTSLTIQCQVDSQVTMMFWYRQQPGQSLTLIATANQGSEATYESGFVIDKFPISRPNLTFSTLTVSNMSPEDSSIYLCSVAGTETSGANVLTFGAGSRLTVL.

In DNA form, the CDR3 reads TGCGCCAGCAGCTCGACAGGAGTTTCCCCCGGGGAGCTGTTTTTT. It is translated as CASSSTGVSPGELFF. V usage is TRBV5-1 and J usage is TRBJ2-2; D might be TRBD1 (6 bases). The CDR3 runs to 15 residues. Germline lookup yields CDR1 SGHRS and CDR2 YFSETQ. V gave up 3 bases and J gave up 6 bases, with 15 bases separating them.

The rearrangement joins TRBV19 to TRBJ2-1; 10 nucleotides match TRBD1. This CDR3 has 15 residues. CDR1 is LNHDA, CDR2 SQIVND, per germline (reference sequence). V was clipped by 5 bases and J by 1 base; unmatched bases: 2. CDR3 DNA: TGTGCCAGTAGTGTGGACAGGGGGTCCTACAATGAGCAGTTCTTC. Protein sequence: CASSVDRGSYNEQFF.

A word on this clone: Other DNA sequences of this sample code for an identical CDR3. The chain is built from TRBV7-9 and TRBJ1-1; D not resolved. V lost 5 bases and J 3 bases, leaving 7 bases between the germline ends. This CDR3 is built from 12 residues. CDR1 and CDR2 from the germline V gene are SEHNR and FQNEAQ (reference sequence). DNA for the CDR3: TGTGCCAGCAGCCTTCCTTACACTGAAGCTTTCTTT. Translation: CASSLPYTEAFF.

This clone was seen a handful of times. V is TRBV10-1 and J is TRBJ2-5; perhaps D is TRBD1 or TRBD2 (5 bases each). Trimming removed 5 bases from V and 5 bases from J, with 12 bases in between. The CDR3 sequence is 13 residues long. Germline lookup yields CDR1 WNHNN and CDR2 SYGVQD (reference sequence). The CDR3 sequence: CASSYGATETQYF. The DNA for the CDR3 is TGCGCCAGCAGTTACGGGGCCACGGAGACCCAGTACTTC.

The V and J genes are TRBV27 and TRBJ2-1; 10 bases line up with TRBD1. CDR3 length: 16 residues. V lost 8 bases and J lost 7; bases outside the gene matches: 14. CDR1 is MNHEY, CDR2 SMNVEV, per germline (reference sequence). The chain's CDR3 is CASAGGPGQGTNEQFF. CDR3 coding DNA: TGTGCCAGCGCAGGAGGACCGGGACAGGGGACTAATGAGCAGTTCTTC.

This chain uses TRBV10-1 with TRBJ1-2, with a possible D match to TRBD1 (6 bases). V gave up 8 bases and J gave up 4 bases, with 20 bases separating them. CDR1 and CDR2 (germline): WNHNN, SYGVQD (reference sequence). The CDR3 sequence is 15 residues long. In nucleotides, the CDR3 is TGCGCCAGCCGGGGACACCAAGTCCTCATCTATGGCTACACCTTC. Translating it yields CASRGHQVLIYGYTF.

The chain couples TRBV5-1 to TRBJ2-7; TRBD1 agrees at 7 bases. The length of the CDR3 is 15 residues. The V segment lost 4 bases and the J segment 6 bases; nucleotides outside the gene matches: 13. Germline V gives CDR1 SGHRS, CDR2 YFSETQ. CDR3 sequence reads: CASSLGFGTAAEQYF. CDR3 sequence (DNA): TGCGCCAGCAGCCTTGGGTTCGGGACAGCCGCCGAGCAGTACTTC.

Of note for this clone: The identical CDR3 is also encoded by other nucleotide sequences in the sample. The CDR3 nucleotides are TGTGCCAGCAGCTTAGAAGCAGGGAACACTGAAGCTTTCTTT. It specifies CASSLEAGNTEAFF. The chain uses TRBV11-2 and TRBJ1-1; D uncertain. CDR1 and CDR2 from the germline V gene are SGHAT and FQNNGV. V lost 0 bases and J lost 1, with 6 bases in between. The CDR3 has 14 residues.

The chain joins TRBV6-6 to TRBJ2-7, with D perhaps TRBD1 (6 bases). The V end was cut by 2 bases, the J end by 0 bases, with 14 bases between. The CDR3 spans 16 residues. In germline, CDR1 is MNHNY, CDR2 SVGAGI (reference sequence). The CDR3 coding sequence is TGTGCCAGCAGTTACGAGGACAGAAGACTCTCCTACGAGCAGTACTTC. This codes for CASSYEDRRLSYEQYF.

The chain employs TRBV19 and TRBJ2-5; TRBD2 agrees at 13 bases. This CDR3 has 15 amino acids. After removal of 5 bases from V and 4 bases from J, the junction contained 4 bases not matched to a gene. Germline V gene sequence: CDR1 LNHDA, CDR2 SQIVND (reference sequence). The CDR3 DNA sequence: TGTGCCAGTAGTCCCCGGACTAGCGGGGGAGAGACCCAGTACTTC. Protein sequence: CASSPRTSGGETQYF.

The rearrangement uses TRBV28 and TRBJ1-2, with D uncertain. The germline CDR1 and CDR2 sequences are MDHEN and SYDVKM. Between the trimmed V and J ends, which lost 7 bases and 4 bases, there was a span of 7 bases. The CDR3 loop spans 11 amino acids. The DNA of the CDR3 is TGTGCCAGCACCAGTACCTATGGCTACACCTTC. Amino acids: CASTSTYGYTF.

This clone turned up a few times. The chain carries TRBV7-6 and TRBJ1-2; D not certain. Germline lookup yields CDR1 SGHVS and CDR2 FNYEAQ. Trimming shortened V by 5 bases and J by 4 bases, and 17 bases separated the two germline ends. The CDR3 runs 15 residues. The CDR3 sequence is CASSPTGSGSYGYTF. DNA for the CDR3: TGTGCCAGCAGCCCTACGGGGAGCGGCTCCTATGGCTACACCTTC.

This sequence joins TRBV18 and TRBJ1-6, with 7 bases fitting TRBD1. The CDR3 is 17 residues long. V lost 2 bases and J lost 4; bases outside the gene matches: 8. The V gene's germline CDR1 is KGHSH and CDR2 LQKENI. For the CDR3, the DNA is TGTGCCAGCTCACCAGGGGACAGCCGTTCTTATAATTCACCCCTCCACTTT. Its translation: CASSPGDSRSYNSPLHF.

The CDR3 DNA reads TGCGCCAGCAGTGGAGGGCCGAACACTGAAGCTTTCTTT. Its protein is CASSGGPNTEAFF. The J gene is TRBJ1-1, the V gene TRBV10-1; D is uncertain. CDR3 length: 13 amino acids. Trimming took off 4 bases at V and 1 base at J, with 7 bases between the two ends. Germline lookup yields CDR1 WNHNN and CDR2 SYGVQD (reference sequence).

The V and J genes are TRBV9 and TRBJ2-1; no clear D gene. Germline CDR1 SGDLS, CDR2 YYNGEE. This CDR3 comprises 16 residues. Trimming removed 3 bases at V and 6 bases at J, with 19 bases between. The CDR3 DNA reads TGTGCCAGCAGCGCGAGGCTTGCGGATTCAGCCAATGAGCAGTTCTTC. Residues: CASSARLADSANEQFF.

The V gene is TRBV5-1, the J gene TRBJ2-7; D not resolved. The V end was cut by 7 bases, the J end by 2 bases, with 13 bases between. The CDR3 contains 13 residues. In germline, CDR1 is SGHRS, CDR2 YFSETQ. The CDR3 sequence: CASRVGVPYEQYF. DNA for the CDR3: TGCGCCAGCCGGGTTGGGGTTCCCTACGAGCAGTACTTC.

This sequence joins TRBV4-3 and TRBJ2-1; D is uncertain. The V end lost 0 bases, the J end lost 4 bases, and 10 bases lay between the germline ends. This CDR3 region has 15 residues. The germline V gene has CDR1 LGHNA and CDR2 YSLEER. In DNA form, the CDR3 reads TGCGCCAGCAGCCAAGAAAGGAGAACTTACAATGAGCAGTTCTTC. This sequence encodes CASSQERRTYNEQFF.

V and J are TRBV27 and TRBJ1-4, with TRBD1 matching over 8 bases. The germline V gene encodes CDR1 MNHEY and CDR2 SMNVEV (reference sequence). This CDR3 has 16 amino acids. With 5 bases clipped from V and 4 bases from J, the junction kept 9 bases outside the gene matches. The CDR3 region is CASSVYTGGNNEKLFF. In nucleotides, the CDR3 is TGTGCCAGCAGTGTGTACACAGGGGGTAATAATGAAAAACTGTTTTTT.

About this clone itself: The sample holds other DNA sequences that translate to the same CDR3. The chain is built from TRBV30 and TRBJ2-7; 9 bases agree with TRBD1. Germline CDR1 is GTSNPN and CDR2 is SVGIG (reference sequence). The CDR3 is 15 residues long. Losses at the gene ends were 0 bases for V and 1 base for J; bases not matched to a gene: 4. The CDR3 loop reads CAWSVGGTGSYEQYF. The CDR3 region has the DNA TGTGCCTGGAGTGTAGGGGGGACAGGGTCCTACGAGCAGTACTTC.